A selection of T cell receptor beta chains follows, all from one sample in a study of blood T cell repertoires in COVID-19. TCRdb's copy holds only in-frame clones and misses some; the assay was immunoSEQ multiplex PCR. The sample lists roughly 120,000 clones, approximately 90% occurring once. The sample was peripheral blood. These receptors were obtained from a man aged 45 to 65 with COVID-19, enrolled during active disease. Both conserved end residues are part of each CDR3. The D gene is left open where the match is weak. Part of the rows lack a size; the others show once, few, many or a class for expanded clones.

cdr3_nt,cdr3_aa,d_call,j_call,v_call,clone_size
TGTGCCAGCAGTGCACAGGGGGTGGACACCGGGGAGCTGTTTTTT,CASSAQGVDTGELFF,TRBD1,TRBJ2-2,TRBV2,-
TGTGCCAGCAGAACAGGACAGGGGCATAATCAGCCCCAGCATTTT,CASRTGQGHNQPQHF,TRBD1,TRBJ1-5,TRBV28,few
TGTGCCAGCAGTTACTCCCCCGACAGGACGAACACTGAAGCTTTCTTT,CASSYSPDRTNTEAFF,-,TRBJ1-1,TRBV6-5,-
TGCGCCAGCAGCTTGGGACAGGGCGGGACCGGGGAGCTGTTTTTT,CASSLGQGGTGELFF,TRBD1,TRBJ2-2,TRBV5-1,-
TGTGCCAGTAGTATCTCTTCCGGGGGGACTTACGAGCAGTACTTC,CASSISSGGTYEQYF,TRBD2,TRBJ2-7,TRBV19,-
TGTGCCAGCAGCTTAAATCGCGGGACCGGTGAGCAGTTCTTC,CASSLNRGTGEQFF,-,TRBJ2-1,TRBV7-3,-
TGTGCCAGTAGTAACGGACTAGCCAAAAACATTCAGTACTTC,CASSNGLAKNIQYF,-,TRBJ2-4,TRBV19,once
TGTGCCAGCAGCGCTGGACTAGCGGAACTCTACAATGAGCAGTTCTTC,CASSAGLAELYNEQFF,TRBD2,TRBJ2-1,TRBV9,-
TGTGCCAGCAGCGTACTGGAGACCCAGTACTTC,CASSVLETQYF,-,TRBJ2-5,TRBV9,-
TGTGCCCCAGGAAGACAGGTTAGCAATCAGCCCCAGCATTTT,CAPGRQVSNQPQHF,-,TRBJ1-5,TRBV30,-
TGTGCCAGCGGCTCTGCGGGAGCCTATAATTCACCCCTCCACTTT,CASGSAGAYNSPLHF,-,TRBJ1-6,TRBV27,-
TGTGCCAGCAGTCCCGGGACAGGGGGTGGGGGGAGCTCCTACAATGAGCAGTTCTTC,CASSPGTGGGGSSYNEQFF,TRBD1,TRBJ2-1,TRBV6-6,-
TGTGCCAGCAGGGGACAGGGGGAGGAAGCTTTCTTT,CASRGQGEEAFF,TRBD1,TRBJ1-1,TRBV6-5,-
TGTGCCAGCTCGTCCACAGGGGATACCTGGAATTCACCCCTCCACTTT,CASSSTGDTWNSPLHF,TRBD1,TRBJ1-6,TRBV18,-
TGTGCCAGCAGCCTAACCACAGGGACCGGGGAGCTGTTTTTT,CASSLTTGTGELFF,-,TRBJ2-2,TRBV7-9,once
TGCGCCAGCAGTATCCGCCTTGGCTCAGATACGCAGTATTTT,CASSIRLGSDTQYF,-,TRBJ2-3,TRBV10-2,-
TGCGCCAGCAGCCATGGACTAGCGGGAGTAGGTGAGCAGTTCTTC,CASSHGLAGVGEQFF,TRBD2,TRBJ2-1,TRBV4-1,-
TGTGCCAGCAGCCAAATATACGAGCAGTACTTC,CASSQIYEQYF,-,TRBJ2-7,TRBV14,-
TGTGCCAGCAGCTTAGGGAGTGGGGCCACGGCCGGGGAGCTGTTTTTT,CASSLGSGATAGELFF,-,TRBJ2-2,TRBV7-9,-
TGTGCCAGCAGCCCGGATCCGCAGGGGGTTGCTCAAGAGACCCAGTACTTC,CASSPDPQGVAQETQYF,TRBD1,TRBJ2-5,TRBV16,-
TGTGCCACCAGCAGATCGGGACAGGGGGCACAAAGAAGTGGCTACACCTTC,CATSRSGQGAQRSGYTF,TRBD1,TRBJ1-2,TRBV15,-
TGTGCCAGCAGTCATGACACCAGCCCTTCTTATTACAATGAGCAGTTCTTC,CASSHDTSPSYYNEQFF,-,TRBJ2-1,TRBV6-2/TRBV6-3,-
TGTGCCAGCAGCGTAGATCCAGGGGCAAGGTCTGGGGCCAACGTCCTGACTTTC,CASSVDPGARSGANVLTF,-,TRBJ2-6,TRBV9,-
TGTGCCAGCAACTTTGGCAGGACACAAGATCAGCCCCAGCATTTT,CASNFGRTQDQPQHF,-,TRBJ1-5,TRBV6-5,-
TGTGCCACCTCTTTAGGGGGCGCACCCAAAGACGAGCAGTACTTC,CATSLGGAPKDEQYF,TRBD1,TRBJ2-7,TRBV24-1,-
TGCGCCAGCAGCTTGGCTGGGACAGAGGGAACAGATACGCAGTATTTT,CASSLAGTEGTDTQYF,TRBD1,TRBJ2-3,TRBV5-1,-
TGTGCCAGCAGCCAATCAGGGGGCAGGGAGACCCAGTACTTC,CASSQSGGRETQYF,TRBD1,TRBJ2-5,TRBV14,-
TGTGCCAGCAGGATTACAGGGGGCCTCATTAGCAATCAGCCCCAGCATTTT,CASRITGGLISNQPQHF,TRBD1,TRBJ1-5,TRBV28,-
TGTGCCAGCAGTTTTAACAGGGAGTTCGGGACCCAGTACTTC,CASSFNREFGTQYF,-,TRBJ2-5,TRBV27,once
TGTGCCACCAAAACAGACCCCGGGGGCTACAATGAGCAGTTCTTC,CATKTDPGGYNEQFF,-,TRBJ2-1,TRBV27,-
TGTGCCAGTAGTCAACAGGGTGAAAAACTGTTTTTT,CASSQQGEKLFF,-,TRBJ1-4,TRBV19,-
TGTGCCAGCAAACGGCTAGCAGGCACAGATACGCAGTATTTT,CASKRLAGTDTQYF,-,TRBJ2-3,TRBV9,once
TGTGCCAGTAGTTCGGTTGCGGGAAGGAACACCGGGGAGCTGTTTTTT,CASSSVAGRNTGELFF,-,TRBJ2-2,TRBV19,once
TGTGCCAGTAGTATATACGGCGGGGATAATGAGCAGTTCTTC,CASSIYGGDNEQFF,-,TRBJ2-1,TRBV19,-
TGTGCCAGCAGCTTGTATAGTGAGAGCTCTGGAAACACCATATATTTT,CASSLYSESSGNTIYF,-,TRBJ1-3,TRBV5-5,-
TGCGCCAGCAGCGCGGGGGTTGAAGCTTTCTTT,CASSAGVEAFF,-,TRBJ1-1,TRBV5-1,once
TGTGCCAGCAGCTTGGGCCAGCAAGAGACCCAGTACTTC,CASSLGQQETQYF,-,TRBJ2-5,TRBV7-8,-
TGTGCCAGCAGCGTAGTGACTAGCGGAACAGATACGCAGTATTTT,CASSVVTSGTDTQYF,TRBD2,TRBJ2-3,TRBV9,-
TGCGCCAGCAGCCAAGATTTCACAGGGCAGAAGACCCAGTACTTC,CASSQDFTGQKTQYF,-,TRBJ2-5,TRBV4-1,once
TGCGCCAGCAGTGATGGGGCTGGGGGGGGGAACACTGAAGCTTTCTTT,CASSDGAGGGNTEAFF,-,TRBJ1-1,TRBV10-2,-
TGTGCCAGCGCCCCCCCACGGGACCAAGAGACCCAGTACTTC,CASAPPRDQETQYF,-,TRBJ2-5,TRBV25-1,-
TGCGCCAGCAGCATCGAGACTAGCAGGGCAGATACGCAGTATTTT,CASSIETSRADTQYF,TRBD2,TRBJ2-3,TRBV5-1,-
TGTGCCAGCAGCCCCAGGGACAGGGAAGCTCGGGGCTACACCTTC,CASSPRDREARGYTF,TRBD1,TRBJ1-2,TRBV3-1/TRBV3-2,-
TGCGCCAGCAGCCAAGGAAGCATCCAAGAGACCCAGTACTTC,CASSQGSIQETQYF,-,TRBJ2-5,TRBV4-1,-
TGTGCCAGCAGGGGACAGGGGGCCCGAAACCCCCAGCATTTT,CASRGQGARNPQHF,TRBD1,TRBJ1-5,TRBV6-5,-
TGTGCCAGCTCACTTACAGGGATGGACGGCTACACCTTC,CASSLTGMDGYTF,-,TRBJ1-2,TRBV18,-
TGTGCCAGCAGCCGCGATGGGACTAGCGCAAAGAACACCGGGGAGCTGTTTTTT,CASSRDGTSAKNTGELFF,TRBD2,TRBJ2-2,TRBV13,-
TGTGCCAGCAGCAGAAGTGGGGGGGAAAAACTGTTTTTT,CASSRSGGEKLFF,-,TRBJ1-4,TRBV6-5,-
TGTGCCACCACAGGGGTGTACACTGAAGCTTTCTTT,CATTGVYTEAFF,TRBD1,TRBJ1-1,TRBV19,-
TGTGCCAGTCACTGGACAGGTTTTAGCAATCAGCCCCAGCATTTT,CASHWTGFSNQPQHF,TRBD1,TRBJ1-5,TRBV2,-
TGTGCCAGTAGTACCGACTCCGGGACAGGGAGAACTTTCTTT,CASSTDSGTGRTFF,TRBD1,TRBJ1-1,TRBV19,-
TGTGCCGTAGCTCCAGGGTATACTGCCAATGAGCAGTTCTTC,CAVAPGYTANEQFF,-,TRBJ2-1,TRBV28,-
TGTGCCTGGACTGACAGGGTGGGTTCACCCCTCCACTTT,CAWTDRVGSPLHF,TRBD1,TRBJ1-6,TRBV30,few
TGTGCCAGCAGCGACAGGGTGTCACCCCTCCACTTT,CASSDRVSPLHF,TRBD1,TRBJ1-6,TRBV3-1/TRBV3-2,-
TGCGCCAGCAGCCGACAGGGTGGTGCTCAGCCCCAGCATTTT,CASSRQGGAQPQHF,TRBD1,TRBJ1-5,TRBV5-1,-
TGCGCCAAGTCCCAGGGAGGGGGAAACACCATATATTTT,CAKSQGGGNTIYF,-,TRBJ1-3,TRBV23-1,-
TGTGCCTGGAGCGGCGGCAAAGAGACCCAGTACTTC,CAWSGGKETQYF,-,TRBJ2-5,TRBV30,-
TGTGCCAGCAGCCCCACGACAGGGGAGTTGACAGATACGCAGTATTTT,CASSPTTGELTDTQYF,TRBD1,TRBJ2-3,TRBV9,-